The 29 T cell receptor beta chains below were found in one sample sequenced in a study of blood T cell repertoires in COVID-19. The table came from immunoSEQ multiplex PCR; TCRdb's copy has only in-frame clones and leaves some out. The profile shows some 230,000 clones, 80% to 85% of them singletons. Sequences were obtained from peripheral blood. The origin of the receptors is an older woman with acute or convalescent COVID-19.

This chain uses TRBV7-2 with TRBJ1-4, with TRBD1 as a possible D gene (5 bases). From germline, CDR1 is SGHTA and CDR2 FQGNSA. With 5 bases removed from V and 8 bases from J, the gap between germline ends came to 21 bases. The CDR3 is made up of 16 amino acids. The CDR3 bases are TGTGCCAGCAGCACGTTTGCCGCCGGGGGAGGAGAAAAACTGTTTTTT. Translating it yields CASSTFAAGGGEKLFF.

J is TRBJ1-1 and V is TRBV11-2; D is perhaps TRBD1 (5 bases). The V end was cut by 5 bases, the J end by 1 base, with 8 bases between. The CDR3 covers 13 residues. CDR1 is SGHAT and CDR2 is FQNNGV in the germline V gene. This CDR3 reads CASSRGGNTEAFF. For the CDR3, the DNA is TGTGCCAGCAGCCGCGGGGGGAACACTGAAGCTTTCTTT.

Concerning this clone: The sample contains more than one DNA sequence encoding this CDR3. V usage is TRBV3-1 (or the pseudogene TRBV3-2) and J usage is TRBJ1-6; TRBD1 agrees at 8 bases. Germline CDR1 and CDR2: LGHDT and YNNKEL (reference sequence). The CDR3 totals 14 residues. The J segment lost 6 bases and the V segment lost 3 bases, leaving 1 base of the junction unmatched. DNA for the CDR3: TGTGCCAGCAGCCAGGGACAGGTTAATTCACCCCTCCACTTT. This codes for CASSQGQVNSPLHF.

This chain connects TRBV5-1 to TRBJ1-2; TRBD1 agrees at 7 bases. Germline trimming cut 0 bases from V and 3 bases from J; bases unmatched to any gene: 2. CDR3 length: 14 amino acids. Per the germline V gene, CDR1 is SGHRS and CDR2 is YFSETQ. Written as DNA, the CDR3 is TGCGCCAGCAGCTTGGGGGACAGCGACTATGGCTACACCTTC. Translated: CASSLGDSDYGYTF.

This clone has just one count. This sequence joins TRBV30 and TRBJ2-1; D not resolved. CDR1 GTSNPN and CDR2 SVGIG come from the germline V gene (reference sequence). The V end lost 4 bases, the J end lost 10 bases, and 8 bases lay between the germline ends. This CDR3 has 10 residues. CDR3 in amino acids: CAWKRLEQFF. The CDR3 DNA is TGTGCCTGGAAGAGGTTGGAGCAGTTCTTC.

CDR3 in amino acids: CASRLGTVNTEAFF. CDR3 DNA sequence: TGTGCCAGCAGACTCGGGACAGTGAACACTGAAGCTTTCTTT. The V and J genes are TRBV3-1 (or the pseudogene TRBV3-2) and TRBJ1-1; 7 bases match TRBD1. V lost 6 bases, J lost 0 bases, and 4 bases stayed unmatched. Germline CDR1 reads LGHDT; CDR2 reads YNNKEL (reference sequence). The CDR3 extends over 14 amino acids.

The chain combines TRBV11-1 with TRBJ2-7; 8 bases align to TRBD2. The V segment lost 6 bases and the J segment 0 bases; nucleotides outside the gene matches: 7. The CDR3 is 15 amino acids. Germline V CDR1 and CDR2: SGHAT, FQDESV (reference sequence). CDR3 protein: CASSQLAVSSYEQYF. In DNA form, the CDR3 reads TGTGCCAGCAGTCAACTAGCGGTGAGCTCCTACGAGCAGTACTTC.

This clone was detected only once. Other DNA sequences in this sample translate to the same CDR3. The V call is TRBV5-1, the J call TRBJ1-2, with TRBD1 matching over 7 bases. V gave up 2 bases and J gave up 3 bases; unmatched junction bases: 1. There are 13 residues in the CDR3. Germline CDR1 is SGHRS and CDR2 is YFSETQ. The CDR3, as DNA: TGCGCCAGCAGCTTAGGACAGGACTATGGCTACACCTTC. Protein sequence: CASSLGQDYGYTF.

The chain recombines TRBV5-1 with TRBJ1-1; D unresolved. The CDR3 is 14 residues long. Trimming took off 3 bases at V and 8 bases at J, with 17 bases between the two ends. Germline-derived CDR1 and CDR2 are SGHRS and YFSETQ. The CDR3 region has the DNA TGCGCCAGCAGCTCCCCCCCCGCTTCCCGGGAAGCTTTCTTT. This gives the protein CASSSPPASREAFF.

V gene TRBV9 combines with J gene TRBJ1-2; possibly TRBD1 for D (6 bases). The ends were cut back, 4 bases at V and 3 bases at J, with 16 bases in the middle. Germline V gene data show CDR1 as SGDLS and CDR2 as YYNGEE. The length of the CDR3 is 15 residues. This CDR3 reads CASSHGGGPHYGYTF. CDR3 bases: TGTGCCAGCAGCCATGGGGGGGGGCCTCACTATGGCTACACCTTC.

CDR3 nucleotides: TGTGCCAGCAGTCAAGACAGTCCCACCCACTATGGCTACACCTTC. It translates to CASSQDSPTHYGYTF. V gene TRBV2 combines with J gene TRBJ1-2; perhaps TRBD1 as D (5 bases). Trimming removed 5 bases at V and 3 bases at J, with 16 bases between. Germline CDR1 is SNHLY and CDR2 is FYNNEI. The CDR3 runs to 15 residues. Full variable domain (outside the CDR3, taken from reference TRBV2 and TRBJ1-2): EPEVTQTPSHQVTQMGQEVILRCVPISNHLYFYWYRQILGQKVEFLVSFYNNEISEKSEIFDDQFSVERPDGSNFTLKIRSTKLEDSAMYFCASSQDSPTHYGYTFGSGTRLTVV.

The V gene is TRBV28, the J gene TRBJ1-4; 10 nucleotides line up with TRBD1. With 5 bases clipped from V and 8 bases from J, the junction kept 8 bases outside the gene matches. Per the germline V gene, CDR1 is MDHEN and CDR2 is SYDVKM. There are 15 residues in the CDR3. The CDR3 loop reads CASSTDGDRGEKLFF. CDR3 bases: TGTGCCAGCAGTACGGATGGGGACAGGGGCGAAAAACTGTTTTTT.

This clone was counted a few times. A read error may produce the germline difference seen at one junction end. Other nucleotide sequences from this sample produce the same CDR3. The rearrangement uses TRBV7-8 and TRBJ2-1, with a tentative D call TRBD2 (5 bases). Germline V gene data show CDR1 as SGHVS and CDR2 as FQNEAQ. The CDR3 extends over 16 amino acids. CDR3: CACSPAGRAASHEQFF. Written as DNA, the CDR3 is TGTGCCTGCAGCCCCGCTGGGCGGGCTGCCAGCCATGAGCAGTTCTTC.

The CDR3 DNA reads TGTGCCACCGCGCGGGGGGCTGAGGGGGAGCTGTTTTTT. This sequence encodes CATARGAEGELFF. This chain uses TRBV6-5 with TRBJ2-2, with 8 nucleotides matching TRBD2. This CDR3 has 13 residues. In germline, CDR1 is MNHEY, CDR2 SVGAGI. V dropped 10 bases and J dropped 8; count of bases not matched to a gene: 9.

V usage is TRBV11-2 and J usage is TRBJ1-2; a possible D gene is TRBD1 (6 bases). Trimming took 1 base from V and 8 from J, leaving 11 bases between them. Germline CDR1 and CDR2: SGHAT and FQNNGV. CDR3 size: 13 residues. As DNA, the CDR3 is TGTGCCAGCAGCTTAGTTTCAGGGGAAGGCTACACCTTC. This encodes CASSLVSGEGYTF.

This clone was seen once. The rearrangement joins TRBV28 to TRBJ1-5; D not certain. The CDR3 consists of 15 residues. The germline V and J ends were trimmed by 2 bases and 4 bases, with 12 bases remaining between them. Germline loops: CDR1 MDHEN, CDR2 SYDVKM. The CDR3 DNA sequence: TGTGCCAGCAGTTTACCCGGGGAGGGTAATCAGCCCCAGCATTTT. Protein sequence: CASSLPGEGNQPQHF.

CDR3 loop: CASSYSFGNRDNEQFF. The CDR3 DNA sequence: TGTGCCAGCAGTTACTCTTTCGGTAACCGAGACAATGAGCAGTTCTTC. This sequence joins TRBV6-5 and TRBJ2-1; the D is unclear. The germline V and J ends were trimmed by 0 bases and 5 bases, with 14 bases remaining between them. The CDR3 is 16 amino acids. Germline values: CDR1 MNHEY, CDR2 SVGAGI.

Concerning this clone: This sample also contains other DNA sequences that code for the same CDR3. This chain uses TRBV4-2 with TRBJ2-5; TRBD2 aligns across 11 bases. CDR3 length equals 17 residues. Germline loops: CDR1 LGHNA, CDR2 YNFKEQ. V was clipped by 1 base and J by 2 bases; unmatched bases: 6. The CDR3 region is CASSQGFLAGGQETQYF. CDR3 nucleotides: TGTGCCAGCAGCCAAGGATTTCTAGCGGGGGGTCAAGAGACCCAGTACTTC.

The V gene is TRBV15, the J gene TRBJ2-7, with 7 nucleotides matching TRBD1. The trim removed 5 bases at V and 2 bases at J, leaving 6 bases unmatched. Germline loops: CDR1 LNHNV, CDR2 YYDKDF (reference sequence). This CDR3 is built from 14 residues. Here the CDR3 reads CATSLGQGAYEQYF. The CDR3 nucleotides read TGTGCCACCAGCTTGGGTCAGGGGGCCTACGAGCAGTACTTC.

CDR3 DNA: TGTGCCAGCAGGGCCTGGACAGCGCCGGGCTATGGCTACACCTTC. Translated, it gives CASRAWTAPGYGYTF. The V gene is TRBV2, the J gene TRBJ1-2; D is possibly TRBD1 (6 bases). Germline loops: CDR1 SNHLY, CDR2 FYNNEI. The V and J ends lost 6 bases and 4 bases respectively, with 18 bases between them. This CDR3 region has 15 residues.

This clone is a singleton in its sample. The rearrangement uses TRBV29-1 and TRBJ2-1, with TRBD2 identical over 7 bases. Germline loops: CDR1 SQVTM, CDR2 ANQGSEA. The CDR3 sequence is 13 residues long. V lost 4 bases and J lost 8; bases outside the gene matches: 8. The CDR3 DNA reads TGCAGCGTTGCCGGGGGGATCGGGGATGAGCAGTTCTTC. This codes for CSVAGGIGDEQFF.

V usage is TRBV7-9 and J usage is TRBJ2-5; 10 bases align to TRBD2. Per the germline V gene, CDR1 is SEHNR and CDR2 is FQNEAQ (reference sequence). V shed 5 bases, J shed 4 bases, and the junction held 4 bases outside the gene matches. The CDR3 spans 14 residues. CDR3 DNA sequence: TGTGCCAGCAGCCGTTCTAGCGGGGGAGAGACCCAGTACTTC. Its protein product is CASSRSSGGETQYF.

The chain links TRBV2 to TRBJ2-7; D is unresolved. V shed 8 bases and J shed 4 bases, with 9 bases lying between them. This CDR3 comprises 11 residues. The V gene's germline CDR1 is SNHLY and CDR2 FYNNEI. The CDR3 region has the DNA TGTGCCAGCTCACTGTATTACGAGCAGTACTTC. Translating gives CASSLYYEQYF. The complete variable domain, with remaining parts taken from reference TRBV2 and TRBJ2-7, reads EPEVTQTPSHQVTQMGQEVILRCVPISNHLYFYWYRQILGQKVEFLVSFYNNEISEKSEIFDDQFSVERPDGSNFTLKIRSTKLEDSAMYFCASSLYYEQYFGPGTRLTVT.

The chain employs TRBV3-1 (or the pseudogene TRBV3-2) and TRBJ1-2; no reliable D call. The CDR3 contains 13 residues. Germline assignment: CDR1 LGHDT and CDR2 YNNKEL (reference sequence). V was pared by 0 bases and J by 7 bases, with 9 bases between. CDR3: CASSQEVGSGYTF. For the CDR3, the DNA is TGTGCCAGCAGCCAAGAAGTGGGCTCTGGCTACACCTTC.

V and J are TRBV13 and TRBJ2-1; TRBD1 aligns across 8 bases. There are 20 residues in the CDR3. In germline, CDR1 is PRHDT, CDR2 FYEKMQ (reference sequence). The junction had 21 bases not matched to a gene; V was cut back by 3 bases and J by 5 bases. The DNA of the CDR3 is TGTGCCAGCAGCTTCTCTTTCGCAGGGGGCTTCGTCTGGGGGAACAATGAGCAGTTCTTC. It is translated as CASSFSFAGGFVWGNNEQFF.

This clone was recorded many times. The rearrangement joins TRBV14 to TRBJ1-6; D is unclear. Germline assignment: CDR1 SGHDN and CDR2 FVKESK. Trimming left V 6 bases short and J 5 bases short, with 11 bases between. The CDR3 covers 14 residues. CDR3 DNA sequence: TGTGCCAGCAGTCCAACAAGAAATAATTCACCCCTCCACTTT. Translated, it gives CASSPTRNNSPLHF.

This sequence joins TRBV7-3 and TRBJ2-6, with 9 bases that match TRBD1. Germline V lookup: CDR1 SGHTA, CDR2 FQGTGA. V lost 4 bases and J lost 0; bases outside the gene matches: 10. There are 19 residues in the CDR3. In nucleotides, the CDR3 is TGTGCCAGCAGCTCCCCCGTCGGGACAGGGAGCTCTGGGGCCAACGTCCTGACTTTC. As protein: CASSSPVGTGSSGANVLTF.

The gene calls are TRBV9 and TRBJ2-1, with TRBD2 matching 12 bases. There are 17 residues in the CDR3. The germline V gene encodes CDR1 SGDLS and CDR2 YYNGEE. Trimming cost V 0 bases and J 7 bases; bases outside gene matches: 8. CDR3 DNA sequence: TGTGCCAGCAGCGTAGGACTAGCGGGGGTTCTGGGTAATGAGCAGTTCTTC. The encoded protein is CASSVGLAGVLGNEQFF.

The V and J genes are TRBV19 and TRBJ1-6; 8 bases agree with TRBD1. The germline V gene encodes CDR1 LNHDA and CDR2 SQIVND (reference sequence). The length of the CDR3 is 14 residues. V was pared by 10 bases and J by 7 bases, with 9 bases of the junction left unmatched. CDR3 DNA sequence: TGTGCCACCTCCCGGACAGGGAGCAATTCACCCCTCCACTTT. It translates to CATSRTGSNSPLHF.